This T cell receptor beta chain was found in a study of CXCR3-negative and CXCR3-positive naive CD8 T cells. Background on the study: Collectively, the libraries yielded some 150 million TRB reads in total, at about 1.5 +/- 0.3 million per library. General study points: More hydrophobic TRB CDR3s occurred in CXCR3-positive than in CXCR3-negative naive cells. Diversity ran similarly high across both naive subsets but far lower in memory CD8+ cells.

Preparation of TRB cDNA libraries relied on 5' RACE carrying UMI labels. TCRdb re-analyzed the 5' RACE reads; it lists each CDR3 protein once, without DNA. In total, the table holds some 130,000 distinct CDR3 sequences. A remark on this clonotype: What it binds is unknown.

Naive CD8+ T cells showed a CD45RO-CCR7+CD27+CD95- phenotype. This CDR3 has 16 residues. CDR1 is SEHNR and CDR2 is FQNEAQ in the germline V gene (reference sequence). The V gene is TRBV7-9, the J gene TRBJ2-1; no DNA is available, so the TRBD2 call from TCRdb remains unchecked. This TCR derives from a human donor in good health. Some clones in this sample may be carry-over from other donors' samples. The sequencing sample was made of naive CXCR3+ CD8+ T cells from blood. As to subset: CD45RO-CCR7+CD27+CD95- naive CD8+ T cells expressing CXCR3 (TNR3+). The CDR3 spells CASSPHEGRPTNEQFF.